Following are 10 T cell receptor beta chains from one sample sequenced in a study of T-cell reconstitution after alpha-beta-depleted transplantation in children (dated by TCRdb to 2015 to 2016). The receptor library was made with PCR. This sample was sequenced with an Illumina HiSeq 2500. TCR libraries were prepared with molecular barcoding, using unique molecular identifiers to normalize TCRbeta repertoire quantification. Through fastp at Q25 and MiXCR, TCRdb rebuilt clones from the public reads, retaining in-frame beta chains. When rows share a CDR3 protein, they turn into one entry using the most common DNA and genes. This sample holds some 590,000 distinct CDR3 sequences; 8% to 11% were observed only once. The ten largest make up around 4% of the sample. The specimen was PBMCs from the stem cell graft donor, collected from the stem cell graft. All receptors come from a human donor who donated a stem cell graft to a child with acute myeloid leukemia.

This chain connects TRBV5-1 to TRBJ2-7; 8 bases match TRBD1. The CDR3 spans 13 residues. Germline V lookup: CDR1 SGHRS, CDR2 YFSETQ. Germline trimming cut 5 bases from V and 2 bases from J; bases unmatched to any gene: 3. The CDR3: CASRRQGTYEQYF. The CDR3 DNA is TGCGCCAGCAGGCGACAGGGGACCTACGAGCAGTACTTC. Variable domain in full (rest from reference TRBV5-1 and TRBJ2-7): KAGVTQTPRYLIKTRGQQVTLSCSPISGHRSVSWYQQTPGQGLQFLFEYFSETQRNKGNFPGRFSGRQFSNSRSEMNVSTLELGDSALYLCASRRQGTYEQYFGPGTRLTVT.

The chain couples TRBV7-2 to TRBJ1-1, with TRBD1 as a possible D gene (5 bases). In germline, CDR1 is SGHTA, CDR2 FQGNSA. Trimming pared 10 bases from V and 5 bases from J, leaving 14 bases between. This CDR3 is built from 12 residues. The CDR3 DNA reads as TGTGCCATCAGAGGGGCGGGGACTGAAGCTTTCTTT. It encodes CAIRGAGTEAFF.

The V call is TRBV28, the J call TRBJ2-5; D not certain. This CDR3 contains 12 residues. The germline CDR1 and CDR2 sequences are MDHEN and SYDVKM. The V and J ends lost 6 bases and 2 bases respectively, with 7 bases between them. The CDR3 nucleotides read TGTGCCAGCAGCCAGACTCAAGAGACCCAGTACTTC. Translation gives CASSQTQETQYF.

This clonotype was counted only a few times. The chain has TRBV20-1 and TRBJ2-7; 11 nucleotides align to TRBD2. The CDR3 length is 14 residues. Germline V lookup: CDR1 DFQATT, CDR2 SNEGSKA (reference sequence). With V trimmed by 6 bases and J by 4 bases, 8 bases remained unmatched. The CDR3 loop reads CSARTLAGGYEQYF. The CDR3 coding sequence is TGCAGTGCCCGAACGCTAGCGGGAGGTTACGAGCAGTACTTC.

This clonotype was observed a handful of times. The rearrangement joins TRBV11-2 to TRBJ2-7; a possible D gene is TRBD2 (5 bases). CDR3 length: 14 residues. Trimming cost V 1 base and J 4 bases, with 11 bases left between them. Per germline, CDR1 SGHAT and CDR2 FQNNGV. The CDR3 loop reads CASSLVEGGYEQYF. As DNA, the CDR3 is TGTGCCAGCAGCTTAGTAGAGGGCGGTTACGAGCAGTACTTC.

This chain connects TRBV29-1 to TRBJ2-5; 11 nucleotides line up with TRBD2. V gave up 0 bases and J gave up 3 bases; unmatched junction bases: 3. Germline values: CDR1 SQVTM, CDR2 ANQGSEA. The CDR3 is 15 amino acids. The CDR3 sequence is CSVEDPLAGEETQYF. CDR3 nucleotide sequence: TGCAGCGTTGAAGATCCACTAGCGGGAGAAGAGACCCAGTACTTC.

This clonotype was observed a handful of times. The rearrangement links TRBV4-2 to TRBJ2-1, with 11 bases fitting TRBD2. V shed 4 bases and J 3 bases; nucleotides not matched to a gene: 5. Germline CDR1 and CDR2: LGHNA and YNFKEQ. The CDR3 spans 16 residues. CDR3 DNA sequence: TGTGCCAGCAGCCGCGAAACTAGCGGGAGCTACAATGAGCAGTTCTTC. Amino acids: CASSRETSGSYNEQFF.

This clonotype was seen many times. The rearrangement links TRBV5-5 to TRBJ2-7; D is perhaps TRBD2 (6 bases). Germline-derived CDR1 and CDR2 are SGHKS and YYEKEE (reference sequence). The CDR3 is 14 amino acids. V lost 5 bases and J 1 base, leaving 13 bases between the germline ends. As DNA, the CDR3 is TGTGCCAGCAGTCCCTACCGGGGGTCCTACGAGCAGTACTTC. It codes for CASSPYRGSYEQYF.

V usage is TRBV5-1 and J usage is TRBJ2-1; TRBD2 aligns across 10 bases. This CDR3 is built from 15 residues. CDR1 and CDR2 from the germline V gene are SGHRS and YFSETQ. V gave up 1 base and J gave up 7 bases; unmatched junction bases: 5. The CDR3 protein is CASSLSGRGENEQFF. The CDR3 DNA reads TGCGCCAGCAGCTTGAGCGGGAGGGGAGAAAATGAGCAGTTCTTC.

This clonotype was seen at least ten times. The V gene is TRBV7-9, the J gene TRBJ2-5; 8 nucleotides align to TRBD1. The CDR3 length is 15 residues. From germline, CDR1 is SEHNR and CDR2 FQNEAQ (reference sequence). The junction had 10 bases not matched to a gene; V was cut back by 5 bases and J by 5 bases. CDR3 nucleotides: TGTGCCAGCAGCCCCCCCGGGACAGGAAGCGAGACCCAGTACTTC. Translated, it gives CASSPPGTGSETQYF.